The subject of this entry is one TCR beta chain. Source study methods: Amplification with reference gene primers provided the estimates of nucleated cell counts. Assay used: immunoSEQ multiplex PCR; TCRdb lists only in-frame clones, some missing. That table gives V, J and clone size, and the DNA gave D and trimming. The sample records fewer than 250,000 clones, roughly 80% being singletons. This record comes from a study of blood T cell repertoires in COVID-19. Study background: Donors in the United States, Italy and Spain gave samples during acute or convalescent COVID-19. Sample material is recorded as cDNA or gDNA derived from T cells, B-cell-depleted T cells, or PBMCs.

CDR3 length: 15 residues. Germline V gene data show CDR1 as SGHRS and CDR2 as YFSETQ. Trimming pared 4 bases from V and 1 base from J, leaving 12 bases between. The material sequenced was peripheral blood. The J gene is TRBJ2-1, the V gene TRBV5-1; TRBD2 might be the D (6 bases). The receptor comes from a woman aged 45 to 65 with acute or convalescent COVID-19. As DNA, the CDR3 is TGCGCCAGCAGCCCTGGGGAGGCATCCTACAATGAGCAGTTCTTC. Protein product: CASSPGEASYNEQFF.